The sample holds many counts of the clone carrying this TCR beta chain. These data belong to a study of human T cells and chemical hapten exposure. The time point here: patch test 2, 6 weeks after DPC sensitization. As to treatment: therapeutic diphenylcyclopropenone sensitization with weekly scalp DPC. One entry per CDR3 protein, called by TCRdb with MiXCR from the RACE reads. The repertoire consists of tens of thousands of distinct CDR3 sequences, with 10% occurring once and the leading ten covering approximately 7%. The TCR was taken from a woman in her fifties or sixties with alopecia areata. Some clones in this sample may be carry-over from other donors' samples. Sample: whole blood, taken in connection with sensitization to the hapten diphenylcyclopropenone (DPC).

CDR3 nucleotide sequence: TGTGCCAGCAGTATTGGATCCATCACAGATACGCAGTATTTT. This gives the protein CASSIGSITDTQYF. The chain recombines TRBV11-2 with TRBJ2-3; D not resolved. Germline V CDR1 and CDR2: SGHAT, FQNNGV. CDR3 length: 14 amino acids. The ends were cut back, 6 bases at V and 2 bases at J, with 12 bases in the middle.